This record looks at one TCR beta chain sequence and its context. The target antigen is unknown. The time point denotes: week 47, end of study. Alongside topical imiquimod, each dose of vaccine comprised 300 ug of mutant IDH1 20-mer peptide. This sample was taken from a study of a mutant IDH1 vaccine in newly diagnosed glioma. Overall study: Vaccines were begun 4-6 weeks after radiotherapy alone, or with temozolomide cycles. Sex among treated patients split about 60% male, roughly 38% female; mean age was about 40 years. The timing of visit V12 was week 35, and that of visit V13 was week 47.

The CDR3 is made up of 16 amino acids. V lost 0 bases, J lost 6 bases, and 6 bases stayed unmatched. The germline V gene encodes CDR1 SGDLS and CDR2 YYNGEE. The repertoire was sequenced with immunoSEQ multiplex PCR; TCRdb's copy has only in-frame clones and lacks some. The sample has tens of thousands of clones; about 80% are singletons. The V and J genes are TRBV9 and TRBJ1-6; 7 nucleotides agree with TRBD1. The receptor was isolated from a man younger than 35 with glioma. Some clones in this sample may be carry-over from other donors' samples. Sequencing used PBMCs, obtained from a glioma patient whose treatment included an IDH1 peptide vaccine. The chain's CDR3 is CASSVAARGPNSPLHF. The DNA for the CDR3 is TGTGCCAGCAGCGTAGCTGCTAGGGGGCCTAATTCACCCCTCCACTTT.